Shown below are 14 T cell receptor beta chains from a single sample sequenced in a study of T-cell reconstitution after alpha-beta-depleted transplantation in children. Preparation of the TCRbeta library was carried out with unique molecular identifiers. TCRdb re-called the PCR reads with MiXCR, one entry per CDR3 protein. Found here are about 610,000 distinct CDR3 sequences, more than 9% of them singletons; the top ten hold less than 4.5%. The sequences come from PBMCs from the stem cell graft donor, collected from the stem cell graft. The receptors stem from a human donor who donated a stem cell graft to a child with acute myeloid leukemia.

The chain has TRBV9 and TRBJ2-1; 7 nucleotides agree with TRBD2. Looked up from germline, CDR1 is SGDLS and CDR2 is YYNGEE. There are 17 residues in the CDR3. Germline trimming cut 5 bases from V and 0 bases from J; bases unmatched to any gene: 11. The CDR3 reads CASSEISGSSSYNEQFF. The CDR3 nucleotides are TGTGCCAGCAGTGAAATTAGCGGGTCGAGCTCCTACAATGAGCAGTTCTTC. The full variable domain, with the rest looked up from reference TRBV9 and TRBJ2-1, is DSGVTQTPKHLITATGQRVTLRCSPRSGDLSVYWYQQSLDQGLQFLIQYYNGEERAKGNILERFSAQQFPDLHSELNLSSLELGDSALYFCASSEISGSSSYNEQFFGPGTRLTVL.

The rearrangement links TRBV7-3 to TRBJ2-3, with D uncertain. Germline CDR1 and CDR2: SGHTA and FQGTGA. This CDR3 has 16 residues. Trimming left V 0 bases short and J 5 bases short, with 15 bases between. The CDR3 spells CASSLTPDLRVDTQYF. The CDR3 DNA reads TGTGCCAGCAGCTTAACCCCCGACCTCCGGGTAGATACGCAGTATTTT.

There are a few counts of this clonotype. The chain has TRBV7-6 and TRBJ2-1; possible D gene TRBD2, 6 bases. The germline V gene has CDR1 SGHVS and CDR2 FNYEAQ. This CDR3 has 15 residues. Trimming left V 1 base short and J 6 bases short, with 13 bases between. The CDR3 reads CASSLVETGANEQFF. CDR3 sequence (DNA): TGTGCCAGCAGCTTAGTAGAGACGGGAGCCAATGAGCAGTTCTTC.

J is TRBJ1-1 and V is TRBV9, with a possible D match to TRBD1 (6 bases). The CDR3 loop spans 14 amino acids. V lost 3 bases and J 1 base, leaving 10 bases between the germline ends. The V gene's germline CDR1 is SGDLS and CDR2 YYNGEE. Written as DNA, the CDR3 is TGTGCCAGCAGCGCGCTACAGGGGAACACTGAAGCTTTCTTT. Amino acid sequence: CASSALQGNTEAFF.

The rearrangement links TRBV5-1 to TRBJ1-3; D gene unclear. Germline CDR1 SGHRS, CDR2 YFSETQ. CDR3 length: 14 amino acids. V shed 0 bases and J shed 0 bases, with 4 bases lying between them. The CDR3 protein is CASSLGASGNTIYF. In DNA, the CDR3 is TGCGCCAGCAGCTTGGGCGCCTCTGGAAACACCATATATTTT.

The chain couples TRBV29-1 to TRBJ2-7; D call uncertain. Trimming took off 4 bases at V and 4 bases at J, with 8 bases between the two ends. CDR1 and CDR2 (germline): SQVTM, ANQGSEA. The CDR3 covers 11 residues. The CDR3 is CSVGAEYEQYF. The DNA for the CDR3 is TGCAGCGTTGGGGCAGAATACGAGCAGTACTTC.

This clonotype was observed many times. V is TRBV4-2 and J is TRBJ2-7; unclear D gene. V lost 0 bases to trimming and J lost 2 bases, with 11 bases between them. The CDR3 is 15 amino acids. Germline V gene sequence: CDR1 LGHNA, CDR2 YNFKEQ. The CDR3 coding sequence is TGTGCCAGCAGCCAAGAGGACGCTTATGCCTACGAGCAGTACTTC. Residues: CASSQEDAYAYEQYF.

The chain combines TRBV2 with TRBJ1-6; D is ambiguous. This CDR3 contains 15 residues. The germline V and J ends were trimmed by 2 bases and 3 bases, with 8 bases remaining between them. Germline-derived CDR1 and CDR2 are SNHLY and FYNNEI. Here the CDR3 DNA reads TGTGCCAGCAGTGAAAAGGGCAGCTATAATTCACCCCTCCACTTT. It specifies CASSEKGSYNSPLHF.

Only a few counts were recorded for this clonotype. The rearrangement joins TRBV6-2 or TRBV6-3 to TRBJ2-5, with TRBD2 matching 9 bases. Looked up from germline, CDR1 is MNHEY and CDR2 is SVGEGT. V lost 6 bases and J lost 4; bases outside the gene matches: 3. The CDR3 is 13 residues long. The CDR3 is CASRTSGRETQYF. In nucleotides, the CDR3 is TGTGCCAGCAGGACTAGCGGAAGAGAGACCCAGTACTTC.

The rearrangement links TRBV6-2 or TRBV6-3 to TRBJ2-7; the D gene is possibly TRBD2 (7 bases). Germline CDR1 is MNHEY and CDR2 is SVGEGT. This CDR3 contains 18 residues. The V and J ends lost 6 bases and 2 bases respectively, with 26 bases between them. The CDR3 region has the DNA TGTGCCAGCAGGGGGGCACCAGGTAAGCGGCGGGAGCCCTACGAGCAGTACTTC. It specifies CASRGAPGKRREPYEQYF.

This clonotype has a handful of counts. The J gene is TRBJ2-7, the V gene TRBV29-1; no reliable D call. V lost 4 bases, J lost 4 bases, and 17 bases lay in between. This CDR3 contains 14 residues. Germline-derived CDR1 and CDR2 are SQVTM and ANQGSEA. The CDR3 protein is CSVVSELLIYEQYF. The CDR3 DNA reads TGCAGCGTTGTCAGCGAACTCTTGATATACGAGCAGTACTTC.

This clonotype was seen repeatedly, ten times or more. This chain connects TRBV7-9 to TRBJ2-2; D uncertain. CDR3 size: 15 residues. CDR1 and CDR2 (germline): SEHNR, FQNEAQ (reference sequence). V was trimmed by 4 bases and J by 0 bases, leaving 9 bases between them. CDR3 in amino acids: CASSSWTTNTGELFF. In nucleotides, the CDR3 is TGTGCCAGCAGCTCGTGGACGACGAACACCGGGGAGCTGTTTTTT.

The chain employs TRBV20-1 and TRBJ2-7, with TRBD2 matching over 13 bases. Per the germline V gene, CDR1 is DFQATT and CDR2 is SNEGSKA (reference sequence). This CDR3 has 20 residues. Losses at the gene ends were 0 bases for V and 2 bases for J; bases not matched to a gene: 16. In DNA, the CDR3 is TGCAGTGCTAGAGATCTGAGGGGACTAGCGGGAAGTCCCCCAACCTACGAGCAGTACTTC. Its protein product is CSARDLRGLAGSPPTYEQYF.

This clonotype has more than one count but fewer than ten. This chain joins TRBV6-6 and TRBJ2-7; no clear D. Germline assignment: CDR1 MNHNY and CDR2 SVGAGI (reference sequence). This CDR3 contains 13 residues. Trimming removed 4 bases at V and 4 bases at J, with 11 bases between. CDR3 protein: CASSSPSRYEQYF. The CDR3 DNA reads TGTGCCAGCAGTTCCCCTTCCCGGTACGAGCAGTACTTC.